The text below deals with one T cell receptor (beta chain). As yet, its antigen is unknown. TRB cDNA was prepared as libraries by UMI-labeled 5' RACE. TCRdb reprocessed the 5' RACE reads, with one entry per CDR3 protein and no DNA. The sample data list about 38,000 distinct CDR3 sequences. This sample was taken from a study of CXCR3-negative and CXCR3-positive naive CD8 T cells. General observations from the study: Most assays were run on fresh PBMCs (CXCR3 expression partially decreased after cryopreservation). Naive cells that were CXCR3-negative or CXCR3-positive used TRBV-TRBJ genes alike, while memory cells diverged. Comparison of naive subsets found surface CD5 to be comparable, and TCR strength was inferred on the basis of TRB CDR3 properties. Memory CD8+ cells showed much lower diversity, while both naive subsets were comparably high.

The CDR3 is 15 amino acids. The germline V gene encodes CDR1 SGHVS and CDR2 FNYEAQ. V gene TRBV7-6 combines with J gene TRBJ2-1; TCRdb names TRBD2, which stays unverified in the absence of DNA. The sample consisted of memory CD8+ T cells from blood. The TCR originated in a human donor in good health. Some clones in this sample may be carry-over from other donors' samples. The CDR3 here is CASSLEGLSYNEQFF. The full variable domain, its missing parts supplied by reference TRBV7-6 and TRBJ2-1, is GAGVSQSPRYKVTKRGQDVALRCDPISGHVSLYWYRQALGQGPEFLTYFNYEAQQDKSGLPNDRFSAERPEGSISTLTIQRTEQRDSAMYRCASSLEGLSYNEQFFGPGTRLTVL.